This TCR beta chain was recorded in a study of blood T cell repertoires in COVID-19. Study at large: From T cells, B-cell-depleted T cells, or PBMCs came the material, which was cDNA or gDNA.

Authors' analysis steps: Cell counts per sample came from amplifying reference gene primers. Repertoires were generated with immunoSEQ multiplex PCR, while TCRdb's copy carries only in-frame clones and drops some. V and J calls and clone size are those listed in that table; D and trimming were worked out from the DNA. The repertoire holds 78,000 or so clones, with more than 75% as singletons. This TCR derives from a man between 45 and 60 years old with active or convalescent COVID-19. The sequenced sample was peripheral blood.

The CDR3 DNA follows: TGTGCCAGCAGAACCGGGACAGTTTATGGCTACACCTTC. Its protein is CASRTGTVYGYTF. This chain joins TRBV6-5 and TRBJ1-2, with 7 bases identical to TRBD1. Germline values: CDR1 MNHEY, CDR2 SVGAGI. V shed 6 bases, J shed 5 bases, and the junction held 6 bases outside the gene matches. CDR3 length equals 13 residues.